The rows below give T cell receptor beta chains drawn from one sample of a study of T cells after yellow fever vaccination. MiXCR was run by TCRdb on the 5' RACE reads, yielding one entry per CDR3 protein. The sample has some 670,000 distinct CDR3 sequences, approximately 13% seen once. The sample here was PBMCs, taken on the day of the yellow fever booster vaccination. The source is a young man who received the YFV17D yellow fever vaccine. Each CDR3 is given with its conserved first and last residue. A D gene is named only where the DNA matches it firmly. The size field is filled for only some rows; it gives once, few, many or a size class.

clone size: few
V gene: TRBV21-1
D gene: .
CDR3 length: 17
J gene: TRBJ2-7
CDR3 protein: CASSKYSIDRSSYEQYF
CDR3 DNA: TGTGCCAGCAGCAAATATTCTATTGACAGGAGCTCCTACGAGCAGTACTTC

clone size: .
V gene: TRBV18
D gene: TRBD2
CDR3 length: 20
J gene: TRBJ2-4
CDR3 protein: CASSLGTRTSIATAKNIQYF
CDR3 DNA: TGTGCCAGCTCCCTCGGGACTAGGACATCTATTGCTACGGCCAAAAACATTCAGTACTTC

clone size: few
V gene: TRBV4-2
D gene: .
CDR3 length: 15
J gene: TRBJ2-5
CDR3 protein: CASSPTKRPLETQYF
CDR3 DNA: TGTGCCAGCAGCCCGACGAAAAGGCCGTTGGAGACCCAGTACTTC

clone size: few
V gene: TRBV5-1
D gene: .
CDR3 length: 14
J gene: TRBJ2-3
CDR3 protein: CASKTGVGTDTQYF
CDR3 DNA: TGCGCCAGCAAGACGGGAGTGGGCACAGATACGCAGTATTTT

clone size: many
V gene: TRBV5-1
D gene: TRBD1
CDR3 length: 14
J gene: TRBJ1-2
CDR3 protein: CASSSAGQGGGYTF
CDR3 DNA: TGCGCCAGCAGCTCCGCGGGACAGGGGGGAGGCTACACCTTC

clone size: many
V gene: TRBV6-2/TRBV6-3
D gene: .
CDR3 length: 15
J gene: TRBJ2-1
CDR3 protein: CACSLTDFSYNEQFF
CDR3 DNA: TGTGCCTGCTCGCTGACGGACTTCTCCTACAATGAGCAGTTCTTC

clone size: many
V gene: TRBV7-2
D gene: .
CDR3 length: 14
J gene: TRBJ1-6
CDR3 protein: CASSFEQGISPLHF
CDR3 DNA: TGTGCCAGCAGCTTCGAACAGGGTATCTCACCCCTCCACTTT

clone size: few
V gene: TRBV5-1
D gene: .
CDR3 length: 13
J gene: TRBJ2-7
CDR3 protein: CASSNPTQHEQYF
CDR3 DNA: TGCGCCAGCAGTAATCCGACACAACACGAGCAGTACTTC

clone size: .
V gene: TRBV4-3
D gene: .
CDR3 length: 14
J gene: TRBJ2-1
CDR3 protein: CASGQDSRDNEQFF
CDR3 DNA: TGCGCCAGCGGCCAAGATAGCCGAGATAATGAGCAGTTCTTC

clone size: few
V gene: TRBV29-1
D gene: .
CDR3 length: 11
J gene: TRBJ1-1
CDR3 protein: CSVNQESEAFF
CDR3 DNA: TGCAGCGTTAACCAGGAAAGTGAAGCTTTCTTT

clone size: once
V gene: TRBV5-6
D gene: .
CDR3 length: 13
J gene: TRBJ2-7
CDR3 protein: CASIDSRDYEQYF
CDR3 DNA: TGTGCCAGCATCGATAGTAGGGATTACGAGCAGTACTTC

clone size: few
V gene: TRBV18
D gene: .
CDR3 length: 16
J gene: TRBJ2-5
CDR3 protein: CASSPKHSLYQETQYF
CDR3 DNA: TGTGCCAGCTCACCAAAACATTCCCTGTACCAAGAGACCCAGTACTTC

clone size: .
V gene: TRBV12-5
D gene: .
CDR3 length: 15
J gene: TRBJ2-1
CDR3 protein: CASGLVLPTYNEQFF
CDR3 DNA: TGTGCTAGTGGTTTGGTACTGCCGACCTACAATGAGCAGTTCTTC

clone size: .
V gene: TRBV5-4
D gene: TRBD2
CDR3 length: 17
J gene: TRBJ2-3
CDR3 protein: CASSFSSRGSGGDTQYF
CDR3 DNA: TGTGCCAGCAGCTTCTCCAGCCGAGGATCGGGGGGAGATACGCAGTATTTT

clone size: .
V gene: TRBV7-9
D gene: TRBD2
CDR3 length: 17
J gene: TRBJ2-7
CDR3 protein: CASSFGLAGGPSYEQYF
CDR3 DNA: TGTGCCAGCAGCTTTGGACTAGCGGGAGGACCCTCCTACGAGCAGTACTTC

clone size: many
V gene: TRBV7-2
D gene: TRBD1
CDR3 length: 15
J gene: TRBJ2-7
CDR3 protein: CASSKDRGASYEQYF
CDR3 DNA: TGTGCCAGCAGCAAGGACAGGGGGGCCTCCTACGAGCAGTACTTC

clone size: .
V gene: TRBV21-1
D gene: .
CDR3 length: 14
J gene: TRBJ1-2
CDR3 protein: CASSITRGLSGYTF
CDR3 DNA: TGTGCCAGCAGCATAACTAGGGGGCTCTCTGGCTACACCTTC

clone size: .
V gene: TRBV28
D gene: TRBD2
CDR3 length: 15
J gene: TRBJ2-5
CDR3 protein: CASSALAGSQETQYF
CDR3 DNA: TGTGCCAGCAGTGCACTAGCGGGTTCCCAAGAGACCCAGTACTTC

clone size: few
V gene: TRBV7-9
D gene: .
CDR3 length: 13
J gene: TRBJ2-7
CDR3 protein: CASSIQQGYEQYF
CDR3 DNA: TGTGCCAGCAGCATACAACAGGGATACGAGCAGTACTTC

clone size: many
V gene: TRBV7-9
D gene: .
CDR3 length: 15
J gene: TRBJ1-5
CDR3 protein: CASSLGGPSNQPQHF
CDR3 DNA: TGTGCCAGCAGCTTAGGTGGTCCGAGCAATCAGCCCCAGCATTTT

clone size: many
V gene: TRBV20-1
D gene: TRBD2
CDR3 length: 14
J gene: TRBJ2-5
CDR3 protein: CSARVPGGGETQYF
CDR3 DNA: TGCAGTGCTAGAGTTCCGGGAGGAGGAGAGACCCAGTACTTC

clone size: many
V gene: TRBV19
D gene: TRBD1
CDR3 length: 16
J gene: TRBJ2-3
CDR3 protein: CASRPSDRGLTDTQYF
CDR3 DNA: TGTGCCAGTAGACCCAGCGACAGGGGCCTTACAGATACGCAGTATTTT

clone size: few
V gene: TRBV20-1
D gene: .
CDR3 length: 14
J gene: TRBJ2-3
CDR3 protein: CSARVLDNLDTQYF
CDR3 DNA: TGCAGTGCTAGAGTTCTGGACAACCTAGATACGCAGTATTTT

clone size: few
V gene: TRBV5-6
D gene: TRBD2
CDR3 length: 13
J gene: TRBJ2-7
CDR3 protein: CASRRGGAYEQYF
CDR3 DNA: TGTGCCAGCAGGCGCGGGGGAGCCTACGAGCAGTACTTC

clone size: .
V gene: TRBV21-1
D gene: .
CDR3 length: 20
J gene: TRBJ2-3
CDR3 protein: CASSLMDQGGPRVSTDTQYF
CDR3 DNA: TGTGCCAGCAGCCTTATGGACCAGGGCGGGCCAAGGGTTAGCACAGATACGCAGTATTTT

clone size: few
V gene: TRBV12-3/TRBV12-4
D gene: .
CDR3 length: 15
J gene: TRBJ2-6
CDR3 protein: CASSPQTAGANVLTF
CDR3 DNA: TGTGCCAGCAGTCCACAAACGGCAGGGGCCAACGTCCTGACTTTC

clone size: few
V gene: TRBV28
D gene: .
CDR3 length: 14
J gene: TRBJ2-7
CDR3 protein: CASRLQGPPYEQYF
CDR3 DNA: TGTGCCAGCAGACTACAGGGACCCCCCTACGAGCAGTACTTC

clone size: few
V gene: TRBV18
D gene: TRBD2
CDR3 length: 18
J gene: TRBJ2-7
CDR3 protein: CASSPPTASGLPPYEQYF
CDR3 DNA: TGTGCCAGCTCACCCCCCACGGCTAGCGGGCTCCCACCCTACGAGCAGTACTTC

clone size: .
V gene: TRBV29-1
D gene: TRBD1
CDR3 length: 16
J gene: TRBJ2-1
CDR3 protein: CSVEGQGRGSLNEQFF
CDR3 DNA: TGCAGCGTTGAAGGTCAGGGCAGGGGGAGTTTAAATGAGCAGTTCTTC

clone size: .
V gene: TRBV10-3
D gene: TRBD2
CDR3 length: 16
J gene: TRBJ2-7
CDR3 protein: CAIPPAGGGLPYEQYF
CDR3 DNA: TGTGCCATCCCTCCGGCGGGAGGAGGATTACCCTACGAGCAGTACTTC

clone size: .
V gene: TRBV6-1
D gene: .
CDR3 length: 14
J gene: TRBJ2-7
CDR3 protein: CASSEALRRDEQYF
CDR3 DNA: TGTGCCAGCAGTGAAGCGCTCCGACGGGACGAGCAGTACTTC

clone size: few
V gene: TRBV20-1
D gene: .
CDR3 length: 14
J gene: TRBJ2-1
CDR3 protein: CSAWVTDVYNEQFF
CDR3 DNA: TGCAGTGCTTGGGTGACGGACGTCTACAATGAGCAGTTCTTC

clone size: many
V gene: TRBV3-1
D gene: .
CDR3 length: 12
J gene: TRBJ2-3
CDR3 protein: CASSSLGDTQYF
CDR3 DNA: TGTGCCAGCAGTTCCCTCGGAGATACGCAGTATTTT

clone size: many
V gene: TRBV6-2/TRBV6-3
D gene: TRBD2
CDR3 length: 15
J gene: TRBJ2-1
CDR3 protein: CASTEGLAVHNEQFF
CDR3 DNA: TGTGCCAGCACCGAGGGACTAGCGGTACACAATGAGCAGTTCTTC

clone size: .
V gene: TRBV5-4
D gene: TRBD2
CDR3 length: 15
J gene: TRBJ2-1
CDR3 protein: CASSPGPSGNNEQFF
CDR3 DNA: TGTGCCAGCAGCCCTGGCCCTAGCGGGAACAATGAGCAGTTCTTC

clone size: .
V gene: TRBV20-1
D gene: .
CDR3 length: 13
J gene: TRBJ1-3
CDR3 protein: CSAREEKGNTIYF
CDR3 DNA: TGCAGTGCTAGAGAGGAAAAAGGAAACACCATATATTTT

clone size: .
V gene: TRBV7-2
D gene: TRBD2
CDR3 length: 15
J gene: TRBJ2-1
CDR3 protein: CASTLTSGSYNEQFF
CDR3 DNA: TGTGCCAGCACCCTGACTAGCGGCTCCTACAATGAGCAGTTCTTC